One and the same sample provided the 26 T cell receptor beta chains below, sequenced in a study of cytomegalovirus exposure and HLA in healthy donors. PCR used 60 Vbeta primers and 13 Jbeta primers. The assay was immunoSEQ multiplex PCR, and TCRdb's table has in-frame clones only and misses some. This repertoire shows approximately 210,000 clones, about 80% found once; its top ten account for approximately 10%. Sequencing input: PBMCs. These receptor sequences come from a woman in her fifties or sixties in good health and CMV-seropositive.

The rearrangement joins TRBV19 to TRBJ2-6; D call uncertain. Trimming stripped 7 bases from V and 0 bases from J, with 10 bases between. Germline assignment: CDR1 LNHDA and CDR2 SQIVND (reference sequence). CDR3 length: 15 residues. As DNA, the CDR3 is TGTGCCAGTAACGAGCGCCCCTCTGGGGCCAACGTCCTGACTTTC. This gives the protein CASNERPSGANVLTF.

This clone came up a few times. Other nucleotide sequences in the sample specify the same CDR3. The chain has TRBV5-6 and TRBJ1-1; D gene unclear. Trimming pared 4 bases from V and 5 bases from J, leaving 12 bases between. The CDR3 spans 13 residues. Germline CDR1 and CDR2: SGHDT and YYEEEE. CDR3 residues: CASSLLGGTEAFF. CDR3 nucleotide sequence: TGTGCCAGCAGCCTCCTAGGCGGGACTGAAGCTTTCTTT.

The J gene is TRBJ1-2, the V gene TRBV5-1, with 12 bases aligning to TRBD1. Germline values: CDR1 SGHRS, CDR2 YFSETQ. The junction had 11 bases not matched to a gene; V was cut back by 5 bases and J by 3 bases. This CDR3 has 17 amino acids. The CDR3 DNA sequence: TGCGCCAGCAGAACCGGGACAGGGGGCGCAAAGGACTATGGCTACACCTTC. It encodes CASRTGTGGAKDYGYTF.

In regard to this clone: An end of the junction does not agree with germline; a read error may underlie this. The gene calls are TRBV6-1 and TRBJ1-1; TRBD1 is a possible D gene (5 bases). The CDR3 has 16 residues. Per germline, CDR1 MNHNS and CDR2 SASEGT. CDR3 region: CVSSEYTGYMNTEAFF. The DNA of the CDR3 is TGTGTCAGCAGTGAATACACAGGTTACATGAACACTGAAGCTTTCTTT.

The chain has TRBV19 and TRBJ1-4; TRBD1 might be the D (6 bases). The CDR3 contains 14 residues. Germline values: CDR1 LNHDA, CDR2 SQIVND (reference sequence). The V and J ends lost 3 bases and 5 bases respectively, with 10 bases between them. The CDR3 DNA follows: TGTGCCAGTAGTATCCTGGGGGCGAATGAAAAACTGTTTTTT. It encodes CASSILGANEKLFF.

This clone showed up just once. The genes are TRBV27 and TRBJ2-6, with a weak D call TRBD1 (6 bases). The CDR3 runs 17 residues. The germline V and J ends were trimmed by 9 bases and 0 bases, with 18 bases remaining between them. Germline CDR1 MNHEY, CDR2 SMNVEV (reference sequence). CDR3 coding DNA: TGTGCCAGTAAGTTTTGGACAGAGCCCTCTGGGGCCAACGTCCTGACTTTC. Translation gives CASKFWTEPSGANVLTF.

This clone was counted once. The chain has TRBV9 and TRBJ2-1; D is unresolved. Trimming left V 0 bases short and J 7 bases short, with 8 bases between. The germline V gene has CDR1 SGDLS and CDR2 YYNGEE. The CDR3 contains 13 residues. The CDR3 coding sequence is TGTGCCAGCAGCGTAGGGCCCTGGAATGAGCAGTTCTTC. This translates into CASSVGPWNEQFF.

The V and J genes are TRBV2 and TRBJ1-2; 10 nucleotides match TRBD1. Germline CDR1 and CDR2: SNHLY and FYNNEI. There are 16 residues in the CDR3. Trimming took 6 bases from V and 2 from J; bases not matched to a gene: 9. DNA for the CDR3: TGTGCCAGCAGCCCCGGACAGGGGGGGCAAAACTATGGCTACACCTTC. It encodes CASSPGQGGQNYGYTF.

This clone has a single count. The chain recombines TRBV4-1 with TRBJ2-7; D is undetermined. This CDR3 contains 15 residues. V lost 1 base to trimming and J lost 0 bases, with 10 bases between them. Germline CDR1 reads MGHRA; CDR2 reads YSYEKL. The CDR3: CASSQVLASSYEQYF. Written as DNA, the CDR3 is TGCGCCAGCAGCCAAGTTTTAGCTAGCTCCTACGAGCAGTACTTC.

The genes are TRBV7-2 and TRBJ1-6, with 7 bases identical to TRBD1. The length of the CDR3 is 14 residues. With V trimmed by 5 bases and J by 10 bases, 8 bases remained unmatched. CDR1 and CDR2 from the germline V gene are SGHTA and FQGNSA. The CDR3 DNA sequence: TGTGCCAGCAGCCGGGACAGTTGGGGATCACCCCTCCACTTT. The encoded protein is CASSRDSWGSPLHF.

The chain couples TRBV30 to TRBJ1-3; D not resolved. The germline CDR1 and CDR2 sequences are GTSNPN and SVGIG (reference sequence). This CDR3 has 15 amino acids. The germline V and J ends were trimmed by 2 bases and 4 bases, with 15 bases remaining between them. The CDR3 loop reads CAWSLTLRGGNTIYF. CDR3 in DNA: TGTGCCTGGAGTCTGACCCTCCGAGGGGGAAACACCATATATTTT.

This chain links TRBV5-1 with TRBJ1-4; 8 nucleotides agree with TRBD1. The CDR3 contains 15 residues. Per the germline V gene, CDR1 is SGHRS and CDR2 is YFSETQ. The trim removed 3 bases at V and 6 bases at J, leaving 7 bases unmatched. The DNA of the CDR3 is TGCGCCAGCAGCTACTCAGGGGGCGATGATGAAAAACTGTTTTTT. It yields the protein CASSYSGGDDEKLFF.

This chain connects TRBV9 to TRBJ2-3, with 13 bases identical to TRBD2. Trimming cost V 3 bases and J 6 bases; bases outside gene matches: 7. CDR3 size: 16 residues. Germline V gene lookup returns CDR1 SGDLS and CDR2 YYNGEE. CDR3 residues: CASSDPQLAGGDTQYF. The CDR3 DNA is TGTGCCAGCAGCGACCCCCAACTAGCGGGGGGGGATACGCAGTATTTT.

CDR3 sequence reads: CASSSEGYTDTQYF. CDR3 DNA sequence: TGTGCCAGTAGTAGTGAGGGATACACAGATACGCAGTATTTT. This chain connects TRBV19 to TRBJ2-3, with D possibly being TRBD2 (5 bases). CDR1 is LNHDA and CDR2 is SQIVND in the germline V gene (reference sequence). The CDR3 has 14 residues. V shed 4 bases and J shed 2 bases, with 10 bases lying between them.

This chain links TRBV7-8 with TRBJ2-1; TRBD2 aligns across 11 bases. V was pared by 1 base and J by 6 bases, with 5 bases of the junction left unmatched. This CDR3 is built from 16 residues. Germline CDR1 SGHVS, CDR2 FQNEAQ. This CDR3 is CASSLERLAGGNEQFF. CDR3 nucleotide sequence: TGTGCCAGCAGCTTAGAGCGGCTAGCGGGGGGCAATGAGCAGTTCTTC.

The CDR3 reads CASSWTTGGKTDTQYF. CDR3 DNA: TGTGCCAGCAGCTGGACGACAGGGGGTAAAACAGATACGCAGTATTTT. The V and J genes are TRBV7-9 and TRBJ2-3; TRBD1 matches at 9 bases. The CDR3 consists of 16 residues. Germline CDR1 is SEHNR and CDR2 is FQNEAQ (reference sequence). The V and J ends lost 4 bases and 3 bases, in that order; junction bases with no gene match: 8. Combining the CDR3 with reference TRBV7-9 and TRBJ2-3 gives the whole variable domain DTGVSQNPRHKITKRGQNVTFRCDPISEHNRLYWYRQTLGQGPEFLTYFQNEAQLEKSRLLSDRFSAERPKGSFSTLEIQRTEQGDSAMYLCASSWTTGGKTDTQYFGPGTRLTVL.

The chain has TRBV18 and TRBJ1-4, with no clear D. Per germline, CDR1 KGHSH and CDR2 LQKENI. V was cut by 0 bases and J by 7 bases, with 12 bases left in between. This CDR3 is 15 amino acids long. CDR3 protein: CASSPPVSRGEKLFF. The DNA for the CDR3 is TGTGCCAGCTCACCACCGGTTTCGCGGGGTGAAAAACTGTTTTTT.

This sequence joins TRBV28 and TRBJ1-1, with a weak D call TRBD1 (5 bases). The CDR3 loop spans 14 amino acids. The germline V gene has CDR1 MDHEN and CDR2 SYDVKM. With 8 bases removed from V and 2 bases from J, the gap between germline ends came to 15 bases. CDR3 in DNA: TGTGCCAGCCGATGGAGGGGACCCAACACTGAAGCTTTCTTT. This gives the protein CASRWRGPNTEAFF.

The CDR3 DNA is TGTGCCAGCAGCTTAGCCGGGACAGTCGACGAAAAACTGTTTTTT. This translates into CASSLAGTVDEKLFF. The chain carries TRBV7-9 and TRBJ1-4, with 7 positions matching TRBD1. The CDR3 has 15 residues. Germline trimming cut 0 bases from V and 8 bases from J; bases unmatched to any gene: 6. Germline V gene sequence: CDR1 SEHNR, CDR2 FQNEAQ (reference sequence). Supplemented by reference TRBV7-9 and TRBJ1-4, the full variable domain reads DTGVSQNPRHKITKRGQNVTFRCDPISEHNRLYWYRQTLGQGPEFLTYFQNEAQLEKSRLLSDRFSAERPKGSFSTLEIQRTEQGDSAMYLCASSLAGTVDEKLFFGSGTQLSVL.

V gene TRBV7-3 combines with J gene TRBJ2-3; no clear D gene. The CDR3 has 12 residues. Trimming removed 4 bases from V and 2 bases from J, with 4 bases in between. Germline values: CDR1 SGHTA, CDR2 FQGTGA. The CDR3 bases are TGTGCCAGCAGCTCATCCACAGATACGCAGTATTTT. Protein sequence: CASSSSTDTQYF. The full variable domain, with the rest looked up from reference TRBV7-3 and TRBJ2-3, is GAGVSQTPSNKVTEKGKYVELRCDPISGHTALYWYRQSLGQGPEFLIYFQGTGAADDSGLPNDRFFAVRPEGSVSTLKIQRTERGDSAVYLCASSSSTDTQYFGPGTRLTVL.

DNA for the CDR3: TGTGCCAGCAGCGTGGACAGTGTTCCTGGAAACACCATATATTTT. Amino acids: CASSVDSVPGNTIYF. The chain joins TRBV9 to TRBJ1-3; possible D gene TRBD1, 6 bases. V shed 2 bases and J shed 2 bases, with 11 bases lying between them. The CDR3 covers 15 residues. Germline CDR1 SGDLS, CDR2 YYNGEE.

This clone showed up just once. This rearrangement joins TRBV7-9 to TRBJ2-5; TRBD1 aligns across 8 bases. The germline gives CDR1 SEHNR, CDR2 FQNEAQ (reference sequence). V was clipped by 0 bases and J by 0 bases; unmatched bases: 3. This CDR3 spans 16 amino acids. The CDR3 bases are TGTGCCAGCAGCTTAGCTGACAGGGGTGACCAAGAGACCCAGTACTTC. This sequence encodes CASSLADRGDQETQYF.

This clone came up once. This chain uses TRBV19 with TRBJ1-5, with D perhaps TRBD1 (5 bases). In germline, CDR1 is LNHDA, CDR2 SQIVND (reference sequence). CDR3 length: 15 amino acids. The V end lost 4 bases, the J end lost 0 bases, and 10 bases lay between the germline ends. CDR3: CASSSTGYSNQPQHF. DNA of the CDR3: TGTGCCAGTAGTAGTACAGGTTATAGCAATCAGCCCCAGCATTTT. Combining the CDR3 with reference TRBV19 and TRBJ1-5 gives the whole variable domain DGGITQSPKYLFRKEGQNVTLSCEQNLNHDAMYWYRQDPGQGLRLIYYSQIVNDFQKGDIAEGYSVSREKKESFPLTVTSAQKNPTAFYLCASSSTGYSNQPQHFGDGTRLSIL.

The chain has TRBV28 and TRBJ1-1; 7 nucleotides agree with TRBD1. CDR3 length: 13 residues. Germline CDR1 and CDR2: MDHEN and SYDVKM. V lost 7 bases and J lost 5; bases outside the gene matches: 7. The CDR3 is CASKRQGRTEAFF. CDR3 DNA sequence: TGTGCCAGCAAAAGACAGGGCAGGACTGAAGCTTTCTTT.

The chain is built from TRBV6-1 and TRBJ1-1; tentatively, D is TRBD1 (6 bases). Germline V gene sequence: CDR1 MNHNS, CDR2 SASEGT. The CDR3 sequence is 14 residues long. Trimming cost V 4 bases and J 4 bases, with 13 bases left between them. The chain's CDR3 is CASSGQVGVTEAFF. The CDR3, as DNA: TGTGCCAGCAGTGGACAGGTCGGGGTCACTGAAGCTTTCTTT.

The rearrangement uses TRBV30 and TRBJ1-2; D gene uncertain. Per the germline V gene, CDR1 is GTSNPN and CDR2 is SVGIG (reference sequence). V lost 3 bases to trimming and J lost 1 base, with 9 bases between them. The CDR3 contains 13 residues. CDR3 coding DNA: TGTGCCTGGAGGGCCGGGATTAACTATGGCTACACCTTC. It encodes CAWRAGINYGYTF.